Presented here are 8 T cell receptor beta chains from one specimen sequenced in a study of human T cells and chemical hapten exposure. This sample's time point: patch test 1, 2 weeks after DPC sensitization. Specified treatment: therapeutic diphenylcyclopropenone sensitization with weekly scalp DPC. Each CDR3 protein is one row after TCRdb ran MiXCR on the RACE reads. This table has some 170,000 distinct CDR3 sequences, about 20% appearing once. The sample consisted of whole blood, taken in connection with sensitization to the hapten diphenylcyclopropenone (DPC). The receptors derive from a woman between 50 and 59 years old with alopecia areata. Some clones in this sample may be carry-over from other donors' samples.

This clonotype came up a few times. This chain joins TRBV7-9 and TRBJ2-3, with TRBD2 matching 10 bases. J gave up 1 base and V 7 bases, and 5 bases lay outside the gene matches. The CDR3 consists of 15 residues. Germline assignment: CDR1 SEHNR and CDR2 FQNEAQ (reference sequence). The CDR3 here is CASIRGTSGTDTQYF. The CDR3 bases are TGTGCCAGCATTCGCGGGACTAGCGGCACAGATACGCAGTATTTT. Looking up the rest from reference TRBV7-9 and TRBJ2-3 gives the full variable domain: DTGVSQNPRHKITKRGQNVTFRCDPISEHNRLYWYRQTLGQGPEFLTYFQNEAQLEKSRLLSDRFSAERPKGSFSTLEIQRTEQGDSAMYLCASIRGTSGTDTQYFGPGTRLTVL.

The table lists this clonotype with many counts. This chain uses TRBV29-1 with TRBJ2-5, with 9 bases identical to TRBD2. The CDR3 sequence is 14 residues long. Trimming removed 6 bases from V and 6 bases from J; junction bases left unmatched: 11. CDR1 and CDR2 (germline): SQVTM, ANQGSEA. As DNA, the CDR3 is TGCAGCGTACTCCTAGCGGGAATCGGGAAGACCCAGTACTTC. It codes for CSVLLAGIGKTQYF.

This chain connects TRBV11-3 to TRBJ2-3; 12 nucleotides match TRBD2. V dropped 5 bases and J dropped 10; count of bases not matched to a gene: 13. This CDR3 is 16 amino acids long. Germline values: CDR1 SGHNT, CDR2 YENEEA. In DNA form, the CDR3 reads TGTGCCAGCAGCCCACTAGCGGGAGGCCCGGTCGGGGCGCAGTATTTT. Translating gives CASSPLAGGPVGAQYF.

The rearrangement uses TRBV3-1 and TRBJ2-1, with 11 bases identical to TRBD2. The CDR3 totals 16 residues. Germline trimming cut 3 bases from V and 10 bases from J; bases unmatched to any gene: 11. Germline loops: CDR1 LGHDT, CDR2 YNNKEL (reference sequence). CDR3 loop: CASSQVAGGPPEEQFF. CDR3 bases: TGTGCCAGCAGCCAGGTAGCGGGAGGGCCCCCGGAGGAGCAGTTCTTC.

This clonotype was counted only a few times. The V gene is TRBV7-9, the J gene TRBJ2-1, with D unresolved. Deletions cut 8 bases from V and 8 bases from J, with 22 bases between. The CDR3 extends over 15 amino acids. The germline V gene has CDR1 SEHNR and CDR2 FQNEAQ (reference sequence). CDR3 loop: CASHSWAAFMDEQFF. In DNA form, the CDR3 reads TGTGCCAGCCACTCCTGGGCGGCTTTTATGGATGAGCAGTTCTTC.

The V and J genes are TRBV27 and TRBJ2-7; 11 bases match TRBD1. V was pared by 2 bases and J by 1 base, with 7 bases of the junction left unmatched. Germline assignment: CDR1 MNHEY and CDR2 SMNVEV (reference sequence). The CDR3 spans 17 residues. CDR3 in DNA: TGTGCCAGCAGTTTACAAGGACAGGGGGCATCGTCCTACGAGCAGTACTTC. The encoded protein is CASSLQGQGASSYEQYF.

V and J are TRBV2 and TRBJ2-2, with 8 positions matching TRBD2. Germline V lookup: CDR1 SNHLY, CDR2 FYNNEI. V shed 6 bases, J shed 7 bases, and the junction held 7 bases outside the gene matches. The CDR3 loop spans 14 amino acids. The CDR3 protein is CASRPGLAVGELFF. CDR3 nucleotide sequence: TGTGCCAGCAGACCCGGACTAGCCGTCGGGGAGCTGTTTTTT.

The genes are TRBV6-5 and TRBJ1-1, with 8 bases identical to TRBD1. The CDR3 covers 14 residues. The germline V gene has CDR1 MNHEY and CDR2 SVGAGI. Unmatched junction bases numbered 7, after V lost 5 bases and J lost 5 bases. The CDR3: CASSLGQGWTEAFF. The CDR3 nucleotides read TGTGCCAGCAGTCTAGGACAGGGTTGGACTGAAGCTTTCTTT.